Listed here are 30 T cell receptor beta chains from one sample, sequenced in a study of T cell repertoires in cytomegalovirus infection. Their antigen targets remain unknown. Each CDR3 protein is one row after TCRdb ran MiXCR on the reads. The table has about 500,000 distinct CDR3 sequences, roughly a third seen once. The sequencing here drew on cultured PBMCs, taken from culture after CMV antigen stimulation. These TCRs come from a human donor in good health (CMV status not recorded). Some clones in this sample may be carry-over from other donors' samples.

This sequence joins TRBV20-1 and TRBJ2-7, with 11 bases that match TRBD1. CDR3 length: 16 residues. V trimming: 5 bases; J trimming: 2 bases; junction bases outside the gene matches: 11. CDR1 and CDR2 (germline): DFQATT, SNEGSKA (reference sequence). CDR3 nucleotide sequence: TGCAGTGCTCTTTTCGTACCGGGACAGGGGGCCTACGAGCAGTACTTC. Its translation: CSALFVPGQGAYEQYF.

This chain links TRBV4-1 with TRBJ1-3; D might be TRBD1 (6 bases). The V end was cut by 0 bases, the J end by 5 bases, with 14 bases between. The CDR3 has 16 amino acids. Germline-derived CDR1 and CDR2 are MGHRA and YSYEKL. CDR3 in amino acids: CASSQDLGQRRNTIYF. DNA of the CDR3: TGCGCCAGCAGCCAAGATCTCGGACAGCGAAGAAACACCATATATTTT.

V and J are TRBV7-6 and TRBJ2-3; the D is unclear. The length of the CDR3 is 13 residues. Trimming stripped 5 bases from V and 8 bases from J, with 14 bases between. CDR1 is SGHVS, CDR2 FNYEAQ, per germline. For the CDR3, the DNA is TGTGCCAGCAGCCCAAACCCCATGGGTACGCAGTATTTT. Encoded protein: CASSPNPMGTQYF.

The chain couples TRBV6-2 or TRBV6-3 to TRBJ2-1, with D possibly TRBD1 on 6 matching bases. The CDR3 has 15 amino acids. V shed 7 bases and J shed 7 bases, with 20 bases lying between them. Per germline, CDR1 MNHEY and CDR2 SVGEGT. The CDR3 sequence is CASNHPTARGNEQFF. CDR3 DNA sequence: TGTGCCAGCAACCATCCTACCGCGAGGGGGAATGAGCAGTTCTTC.

The chain uses TRBV7-8 and TRBJ1-5; no clear D gene. Trimming shortened V by 1 base and J by 7 bases, and 11 bases separated the two germline ends. The CDR3 totals 14 residues. Germline CDR1 is SGHVS and CDR2 is FQNEAQ. The chain's CDR3 is CASSLVYGEQPQHF. CDR3 nucleotide sequence: TGTGCCAGCAGCTTAGTATACGGTGAACAGCCCCAGCATTTT.

This sequence joins TRBV24-1 and TRBJ1-1; TRBD1 matches at 8 bases. Germline V gene lookup returns CDR1 KGHDR and CDR2 SFDVKD. V shed 3 bases and J 1 base; nucleotides not matched to a gene: 3. This CDR3 has 15 residues. This CDR3 reads CATSDGGTGNTEAFF. The CDR3 DNA reads as TGTGCCACCAGTGATGGAGGGACAGGGAACACTGAAGCTTTCTTT.

This sequence joins TRBV19 and TRBJ1-5; perhaps TRBD1 as D (5 bases). Germline-derived CDR1 and CDR2 are LNHDA and SQIVND (reference sequence). This CDR3 has 19 amino acids. Trimming pared 4 bases from V and 7 bases from J, leaving 29 bases between. CDR3 sequence (DNA): TGTGCCAGTAGTAACCACGGCTTCGGGGGGTCCCGCTCGGAACAGCCCCAGCATTTT. As protein: CASSNHGFGGSRSEQPQHF.

This clonotype came up many times. The rearrangement joins TRBV29-1 to TRBJ2-5; 9 nucleotides agree with TRBD2. The CDR3 loop spans 14 amino acids. The V gene end was trimmed by 4 bases and the J gene end by 4 bases; junction bases not matched to a gene: 7. Per the germline V gene, CDR1 is SQVTM and CDR2 is ANQGSEA. This chain's CDR3 is CSVVGAGGGETQYF. The CDR3 bases are TGCAGCGTTGTTGGGGCGGGAGGGGGAGAGACCCAGTACTTC.

The chain is built from TRBV7-2 and TRBJ2-7, with D uncertain. This CDR3 contains 18 residues. V shed 3 bases and J shed 1 base, with 22 bases lying between them. Germline CDR1 reads SGHTA; CDR2 reads FQGNSA. CDR3 loop: CASSLSLLRLYFSYEQYV. The CDR3 DNA reads as TGTGCCAGCAGCTTGTCCCTCCTGAGGCTGTACTTTTCCTACGAGCAGTACGTC.

For the CDR3, the DNA is TGTGCCAGCAGTTATGGGGGACTAGCGGGATTGAGGCAGTTCTTC. This gives the protein CASSYGGLAGLRQFF. The chain employs TRBV6-1 and TRBJ2-1; TRBD2 matches at 13 bases. The CDR3 has 15 residues. The ends lost 5 bases at V and 12 bases at J; junction bases unmatched: 10. Germline V gene data show CDR1 as MNHNS and CDR2 as SASEGT.

CDR3 protein: CASSPSPSTGGANVLTF. CDR3 DNA: TGCGCCAGCAGCCCTTCGCCCTCTACGGGGGGGGCCAACGTCCTGACTTTC. The chain has TRBV4-1 and TRBJ2-6, with D maybe TRBD2 (5 bases). The CDR3 sequence is 17 residues long. The V end lost 4 bases, the J end lost 4 bases, and 17 bases lay between the germline ends. Germline V gene lookup returns CDR1 MGHRA and CDR2 YSYEKL.

This rearrangement joins TRBV11-3 to TRBJ2-1; D gene uncertain. The germline gives CDR1 SGHNT, CDR2 YENEEA. The CDR3 sequence is 14 residues long. The V and J ends lost 4 bases and 5 bases respectively, with 12 bases between them. The CDR3 sequence is CASSSTTWHNEQFF. CDR3 in DNA: TGTGCCAGCAGCTCAACTACGTGGCACAATGAGCAGTTCTTC.

J is TRBJ1-3 and V is TRBV2; D is ambiguous. Trimming took off 2 bases at V and 0 bases at J, with 14 bases between the two ends. The CDR3 is 17 amino acids. Germline CDR1 is SNHLY and CDR2 is FYNNEI. The CDR3: CASSESVSSYSGNTIYF. The CDR3 DNA is TGTGCCAGCAGTGAATCGGTGTCTTCCTACTCTGGAAACACCATATATTTT.

The table lists this clonotype with many counts. V and J are TRBV7-9 and TRBJ1-2; possibly TRBD1 for D (5 bases). Germline CDR1 reads SEHNR; CDR2 reads FQNEAQ (reference sequence). The CDR3 runs 14 residues. Trimming left V 1 base short and J 0 bases short, with 6 bases between. CDR3 DNA: TGTGCCAGCAGCTTAGAGACAGCTAACTATGGCTACACCTTC. Translation: CASSLETANYGYTF.

The chain employs TRBV27 and TRBJ1-4; the D gene is possibly TRBD1 (6 bases). The CDR3 spans 15 residues. V was shortened by 3 bases and J by 2 bases, with 10 bases between the two germline ends. Looked up from germline, CDR1 is MNHEY and CDR2 is SMNVEV (reference sequence). The CDR3 DNA follows: TGTGCCAGCAGTTTGCGGGGGGGCACTAATGAAAAACTGTTTTTT. The encoded protein is CASSLRGGTNEKLFF.

The chain is built from TRBV12-3 or TRBV12-4 and TRBJ2-7; D call uncertain. The ends were cut back, 2 bases at V and 6 bases at J, with 17 bases in the middle. This CDR3 contains 15 residues. CDR3 DNA sequence: TGTGCCAGCAGTTTAAGGTTCCCTGACCCGCGCGAGCAGTACTTC. This translates into CASSLRFPDPREQYF.

This clonotype came up many times. Written as DNA, the CDR3 is TGTGCCAGCAGCTTAACTTCAGATACGCAGTATTTT. Protein product: CASSLTSDTQYF. The chain couples TRBV7-2 to TRBJ2-3; no firm D call. Trimming cost V 2 bases and J 4 bases, with 4 bases left between them. CDR3 length: 12 residues. CDR1 is SGHTA, CDR2 FQGNSA, per germline.

The rearrangement links TRBV7-9 to TRBJ2-3; D perhaps matches TRBD1 (6 bases). Deletions cut 4 bases from V and 7 bases from J, with 9 bases between. CDR3 length: 12 amino acids. Germline CDR1 SEHNR, CDR2 FQNEAQ (reference sequence). The CDR3 loop is CASSYRVHTQYF. The CDR3 coding sequence is TGTGCCAGCAGCTACAGGGTCCATACGCAGTATTTT.

The chain recombines TRBV20-1 with TRBJ2-5; 7 bases map to TRBD2. Germline CDR1 reads DFQATT; CDR2 reads SNEGSKA (reference sequence). The CDR3 is 14 residues long. The V gene end was trimmed by 3 bases and the J gene end by 0 bases; junction bases not matched to a gene: 4. CDR3 sequence reads: CSASPGGYQETQYF. The CDR3 nucleotides are TGCAGTGCTAGTCCGGGGGGTTACCAAGAGACCCAGTACTTC.

The DNA for the CDR3 is TGTGCCAGCAGTGCCCATGCCCCTTCTAGCGGGAGCCTCTACAATGAGCAGTTCTTC. Translation gives CASSAHAPSSGSLYNEQFF. This chain links TRBV27 with TRBJ2-1; 10 positions agree with TRBD2. With V trimmed by 5 bases and J by 3 bases, 16 bases remained unmatched. The CDR3 runs 19 residues. Germline CDR1 reads MNHEY; CDR2 reads SMNVEV (reference sequence).

In this sample, this clonotype turned up a few times. The rearrangement uses TRBV4-1 and TRBJ2-2, with unresolved D. The CDR3 sequence is 16 residues long. The germline CDR1 and CDR2 sequences are MGHRA and YSYEKL. Trimming took 0 bases from V and 5 from J, leaving 13 bases between them. DNA of the CDR3: TGCGCCAGCAGCCAAGAGGGATGGGGAACAACCGGGGAGCTGTTTTTT. This encodes CASSQEGWGTTGELFF.

The chain employs TRBV29-1 and TRBJ2-1, with 7 bases identical to TRBD2. The CDR3 length is 16 residues. The germline gives CDR1 SQVTM, CDR2 ANQGSEA. Trimming cost V 2 bases and J 5 bases; bases outside gene matches: 12. DNA of the CDR3: TGCAGCGTTGAAACCGGTCTAGCGGCTCCAAACAATGAGCAGTTCTTC. Protein sequence: CSVETGLAAPNNEQFF.

This clonotype has just a few counts. This rearrangement joins TRBV7-3 to TRBJ2-5; D may match TRBD1 or TRBD2 (5 bases each). From germline, CDR1 is SGHTA and CDR2 FQGTGA. The V end lost 6 bases, the J end lost 4 bases, and 21 bases lay between the germline ends. The CDR3 spans 16 residues. CDR3 DNA: TGTGCCAGCAGTGCCGGGACCGGCGACCCGAGAGAGACCCAGTACTTC. Translated, it gives CASSAGTGDPRETQYF.

CDR3 loop: CASSPTAKNIQYF. CDR3 DNA sequence: TGTGCCAGCAGCCCTACCGCCAAAAACATTCAGTACTTC. The chain carries TRBV7-4 and TRBJ2-4, with D unclear. The ends were cut back, 5 bases at V and 1 base at J, with 6 bases in the middle. The CDR3 has 13 amino acids. CDR1 and CDR2 (germline): SGHVT, SQSDAQ. The full variable domain, with the rest looked up from reference TRBV7-4 and TRBJ2-4, is GAGVSQSPRYKVAKRGRDVALRCDSISGHVTLYWYRQTLGQGSEVLTYSQSDAQRDKSGRPSGRFSAERPERSVSTLKIQRTEQGDSAVYLCASSPTAKNIQYFGAGTRLSVL.

This clonotype has ten or more counts. V and J are TRBV10-3 and TRBJ2-3; 7 positions match TRBD2. The junction had 18 bases not matched to a gene; V was cut back by 10 bases and J by 2 bases. There are 17 residues in the CDR3. The germline gives CDR1 ENHRY, CDR2 SYGVKD. The CDR3 DNA sequence: TGTGCCAGCTCCGCTCCCTCGGGGGGAGGGACCACAGATACGCAGTATTTT. Its protein is CASSAPSGGGTTDTQYF.

The chain employs TRBV27 and TRBJ1-4; no firm D call. The V gene lost 2 bases and the J gene lost 2 bases, with 12 bases spanning the gap. Germline loops: CDR1 MNHEY, CDR2 SMNVEV (reference sequence). This CDR3 region has 16 residues. CDR3 loop: CASSLMGSTTNEKLFF. The CDR3 DNA follows: TGTGCCAGCAGTTTAATGGGGAGTACGACTAATGAAAAACTGTTTTTT.

This clonotype has a handful of counts. V and J are TRBV11-2 and TRBJ2-1, with D perhaps matching TRBD2 (6 bases). The CDR3 has 16 amino acids. V was pared by 5 bases and J by 0 bases, with 14 bases between. Germline CDR1 and CDR2: SGHAT and FQNNGV. This CDR3 is CASSPPGVGSYNEQFF. The CDR3 bases are TGTGCCAGCAGCCCCCCGGGAGTGGGCTCCTACAATGAGCAGTTCTTC.

This clonotype was observed a handful of times. The chain joins TRBV10-3 to TRBJ2-7; 8 bases map to TRBD1. V shed 2 bases and J 3 bases; nucleotides not matched to a gene: 3. The CDR3 spans 14 residues. Germline-derived CDR1 and CDR2 are ENHRY and SYGVKD. The CDR3 sequence is CAISEAGGLYEQYV. The CDR3 coding sequence is TGTGCCATCAGTGAGGCAGGGGGCCTCTACGAGCAGTACGTC.

This clonotype was seen a handful of times. The gene calls are TRBV7-8 and TRBJ1-4; 7 nucleotides match TRBD1. CDR3 size: 14 residues. Germline V lookup: CDR1 SGHVS, CDR2 FQNEAQ. V lost 3 bases to trimming and J lost 9 bases; unmatched junction nucleotides: 7. The CDR3 region is CASSFNRDRKKLFF. The CDR3, as DNA: TGTGCCAGCAGCTTCAACCGGGACAGAAAAAAACTGTTTTTT.

J is TRBJ2-1 and V is TRBV5-1, with 8 bases that match TRBD2. Germline V gives CDR1 SGHRS, CDR2 YFSETQ. V lost 4 bases, J lost 3 bases, and 9 bases stayed unmatched. The CDR3 covers 16 residues. The CDR3 reads CASSATSGGDYNEQFF. In DNA form, the CDR3 reads TGCGCCAGCAGCGCCACTAGCGGAGGGGACTACAATGAGCAGTTCTTC.